The source of this TCR beta chain is a study of T cell responses to AZD1222 COVID-19 vaccine. The CDR3 covers 14 residues. The V and J ends lost 3 bases and 0 bases respectively, with 8 bases between them. Germline-derived CDR1 and CDR2 are SEHNR and FQNEAQ (reference sequence). As regards this clone: What it recognizes is unknown.

The assay was immunoSEQ multiplex PCR, and TCRdb's table has in-frame clones only and misses some. The sample holds 250,000 or so clones; more than 85% are singletons and the top ten take less than 0.65%. Study results and caveats: When two AZD1222 doses had been given, Spike-specific TCR breadth and depth rose.

The receptor was derived from an adult in good health. The sample consisted of peripheral blood, taken on day 0 of AZD1222 vaccination. The rearrangement links TRBV7-9 to TRBJ1-1; D gene unclear. In DNA, the CDR3 is TGTGCCAGCAGCTTGATAACAGTGAACACTGAAGCTTTCTTT. Translation gives CASSLITVNTEAFF.